The 22 T cell receptor beta chains below were found in one sample sequenced in a study of lymphopenia after photon versus proton radiotherapy. Libraries were prepared by immunoSEQ multiplex PCR; TCRdb keeps only in-frame clonotypes and omits some of them. The profile shows 55,000 to 70,000 clones, about 90% of them singletons. The source was peripheral blood, collected from a patient treated with photon-based radiotherapy. The receptor set was obtained from a man between 35 and 55 years old with gastric cancer.

V usage is TRBV4-1 and J usage is TRBJ1-6; D gene unclear. Deletions cut 4 bases from V and 6 bases from J, with 7 bases between. The CDR3 loop spans 13 amino acids. Germline CDR1 is MGHRA and CDR2 is YSYEKL. The CDR3 bases are TGCGCCAGCAGCCGGCCGACTAATTCACCCCTCCACTTT. Protein product: CASSRPTNSPLHF.

The V gene is TRBV2, the J gene TRBJ1-2, with D hard to call. CDR3 size: 12 residues. V shed 8 bases and J shed 0 bases, with 7 bases lying between them. From germline, CDR1 is SNHLY and CDR2 FYNNEI. CDR3 sequence reads: CASSLTNYGYTF. DNA of the CDR3: TGTGCCAGCTCGTTGACTAACTATGGCTACACCTTC.

The table lists this clone with a count of one. The chain employs TRBV27 and TRBJ1-4; D is perhaps TRBD1 (6 bases). Trimming removed 6 bases at V and 3 bases at J, with 14 bases between. The CDR3 is made up of 15 amino acids. The germline gives CDR1 MNHEY, CDR2 SMNVEV (reference sequence). The CDR3, as DNA: TGTGCCAGCAGCCGAGGGGGGATCCCTAATGAAAAACTGTTTTTT. Amino acid sequence: CASSRGGIPNEKLFF.

This chain links TRBV6-6 with TRBJ2-3, with D perhaps matching TRBD1 or TRBD2 (5 bases each). The CDR3 length is 15 residues. The germline V and J ends were trimmed by 10 bases and 1 base, with 18 bases remaining between them. Germline lookup yields CDR1 MNHNY and CDR2 SVGAGI (reference sequence). CDR3 nucleotides: TGTGCCACCCTCAATGTACGGGGCGGCACAGATACGCAGTATTTT. This codes for CATLNVRGGTDTQYF.

This chain connects TRBV6-5 to TRBJ2-7; TRBD2 agrees at 7 bases. Germline CDR1 and CDR2: MNHEY and SVGAGI. The CDR3 consists of 15 residues. The V gene end was trimmed by 2 bases and the J gene end by 4 bases; junction bases not matched to a gene: 8. DNA for the CDR3: TGTGCCAGCAGTTACGTCCCAGCGGGGCCGTACGAGCAGTACTTC. Its protein product is CASSYVPAGPYEQYF.

This chain links TRBV19 with TRBJ1-1; D is unclear. Germline values: CDR1 LNHDA, CDR2 SQIVND (reference sequence). The V end lost 0 bases, the J end lost 5 bases, and 19 bases lay between the germline ends. CDR3 length equals 17 residues. The CDR3 DNA reads TGTGCCAGTAGTATAGAGGCTTTTTTGGTGAGGGATACTGAAGCTTTCTTT. It translates to CASSIEAFLVRDTEAFF.

The chain uses TRBV5-1 and TRBJ1-1; maybe TRBD1 (5 bases). The CDR3 has 14 amino acids. Per germline, CDR1 SGHRS and CDR2 YFSETQ. V lost 4 bases, J lost 6 bases, and 16 bases lay in between. In DNA form, the CDR3 reads TGCGCCAGCAGCGTGGTGGACACCCTTTCTGAAGCTTTCTTT. It codes for CASSVVDTLSEAFF.

The gene calls are TRBV5-8 and TRBJ2-2; tentatively, D is TRBD1 (5 bases). There are 15 residues in the CDR3. V gave up 1 base and J gave up 13 bases, with 20 bases separating them. CDR1 and CDR2 from the germline V gene are SGHTS and YDEGEE. CDR3 coding DNA: TGTGCCAGCAGCTTGTACAAGGGGTCTGCTTATCGGCTGTTTTTT. Translated: CASSLYKGSAYRLFF.

This rearrangement joins TRBV2 to TRBJ1-2; 8 bases agree with TRBD1. The germline gives CDR1 SNHLY, CDR2 FYNNEI. The CDR3 spans 12 residues. V was clipped by 8 bases and J by 6 bases; unmatched bases: 5. The chain's CDR3 is CASRDRGDGYTF. For the CDR3, the DNA is TGTGCCAGCCGCGACAGGGGTGATGGCTACACCTTC.

This rearrangement joins TRBV19 to TRBJ1-2; D uncertain. The germline CDR1 and CDR2 sequences are LNHDA and SQIVND (reference sequence). Trimming took 1 base from V and 3 from J, leaving 9 bases between them. This CDR3 has 14 residues. CDR3 region: CASSIAGFDYGYTF. The CDR3 DNA sequence: TGTGCCAGTAGTATAGCGGGGTTCGACTATGGCTACACCTTC.

V and J are TRBV5-6 and TRBJ1-1; the D is unclear. Per germline, CDR1 SGHDT and CDR2 YYEEEE. CDR3 size: 11 residues. Trimming took off 0 bases at V and 8 bases at J, with 5 bases between the two ends. CDR3 residues: CASSLGQEAFF. Written as DNA, the CDR3 is TGTGCCAGCAGCTTGGGGCAAGAAGCTTTCTTT.

This clone turned up a few times. The chain couples TRBV6-6 to TRBJ1-4; 7 bases are a match to TRBD1. Germline assignment: CDR1 MNHNY and CDR2 SVGAGI (reference sequence). J was trimmed by 7 bases and V by 6 bases; bases with no gene match: 8. This CDR3 has 14 amino acids. In nucleotides, the CDR3 is TGTGCCAGCAGAAACAGGGGAGGTGCTGAAAAACTGTTTTTT. Its translation: CASRNRGGAEKLFF.

The rearrangement joins TRBV4-1 to TRBJ2-5; D might be TRBD2 (6 bases). The CDR3 spans 15 residues. Germline V gene data show CDR1 as MGHRA and CDR2 as YSYEKL. Trimming took off 1 base at V and 3 bases at J, with 12 bases between the two ends. The CDR3 reads CASSQVPGGEETQYF. DNA of the CDR3: TGCGCCAGCAGCCAAGTTCCGGGCGGGGAAGAGACCCAGTACTTC.

The chain is built from TRBV2 and TRBJ1-2; TRBD1 aligns across 11 bases. After removal of 5 bases from V and 7 bases from J, the junction contained 12 bases not matched to a gene. The CDR3 is made up of 16 amino acids. Germline V CDR1 and CDR2: SNHLY, FYNNEI. The CDR3, as DNA: TGTGCCAGCAGTTATCTGGACAGGGGGCAATCTAGTGGCTACACCTTC. It is translated as CASSYLDRGQSSGYTF.

The CDR3 coding sequence is TGTGCCAGCAGGTGGCTAGCGGGGGCAGGCGAGCAGTACTTC. Translated, it gives CASRWLAGAGEQYF. The rearrangement links TRBV7-2 to TRBJ2-7; TRBD2 matches 10 bases. The ends lost 6 bases at V and 6 bases at J; junction bases unmatched: 8. The CDR3 loop spans 14 amino acids. Germline CDR1 SGHTA, CDR2 FQGNSA.

The CDR3 coding sequence is TGTGCCAGCGCTCTGTGGGGGAGTGAAAAACTGTTTTTT. As protein: CASALWGSEKLFF. The chain couples TRBV5-5 to TRBJ1-4, with TRBD1 as a possible D gene (5 bases). Germline CDR1 is SGHKS and CDR2 is YYEKEE (reference sequence). CDR3 length equals 13 residues. Trimming cost V 7 bases and J 7 bases, with 14 bases left between them. Complete variable domain (other parts from reference TRBV5-5 and TRBJ1-4): DAGVTQSPTHLIKTRGQQVTLRCSPISGHKSVSWYQQVLGQGPQFIFQYYEKEERGRGNFPDRFSARQFPNYSSELNVNALLLGDSALYLCASALWGSEKLFFGSGTQLSVL.

The gene calls are TRBV6-1 and TRBJ2-7, with 9 nucleotides matching TRBD1. CDR1 and CDR2 from the germline V gene are MNHNS and SASEGT. This CDR3 comprises 15 residues. V gave up 8 bases and J gave up 4 bases; unmatched junction bases: 12. CDR3 bases: TGTGCCAGCGGGGGGGTAATGGACAGGGGATACGAGCAGTACTTC. It encodes CASGGVMDRGYEQYF.

The chain combines TRBV4-2 with TRBJ2-5; 13 bases map to TRBD2. This CDR3 region has 17 residues. Germline V gene lookup returns CDR1 LGHNA and CDR2 YNFKEQ. Trimming took 0 bases from V and 2 from J; bases not matched to a gene: 3. CDR3 region: CASSQEGLAGMQETQYF. DNA for the CDR3: TGTGCCAGCAGCCAAGAGGGACTAGCGGGGATGCAAGAGACCCAGTACTTC.

This clone was counted once. The CDR3 here is CASSFRARDGYTF. As DNA, the CDR3 is TGTGCCAGCAGTTTCAGGGCCCGGGATGGCTACACCTTC. The chain is built from TRBV6-6 and TRBJ1-2, with a possible D match to TRBD1 (5 bases). The length of the CDR3 is 13 residues. CDR1 is MNHNY and CDR2 is SVGAGI in the germline V gene (reference sequence). Trimming cost V 4 bases and J 6 bases, with 12 bases left between them.

The chain is built from TRBV11-2 and TRBJ2-7; 7 bases are a match to TRBD2. V trimming: 5 bases; J trimming: 4 bases; junction bases outside the gene matches: 8. CDR3 size: 14 residues. The germline gives CDR1 SGHAT, CDR2 FQNNGV. The CDR3 spells CASSQLAGPYEQYF. In DNA form, the CDR3 reads TGTGCCAGCAGCCAATTAGCGGGCCCATACGAGCAGTACTTC.

This chain's CDR3 is CASSINQGETQYF. Written as DNA, the CDR3 is TGTGCCAGCAGCATAAACCAGGGGGAGACCCAGTACTTC. The V call is TRBV7-3, the J call TRBJ2-5, with a possible D match to TRBD1 (6 bases). Trimming stripped 5 bases from V and 5 bases from J, with 12 bases between. The CDR3 runs 13 residues. CDR1 SGHTA and CDR2 FQGTGA come from the germline V gene.

The rearrangement uses TRBV6-6 and TRBJ2-1; TRBD1 or TRBD2 may be the D gene (5 bases each). The V end was cut by 8 bases, the J end by 5 bases, with 10 bases between. Germline V gene data show CDR1 as MNHNY and CDR2 as SVGAGI (reference sequence). This CDR3 spans 12 amino acids. Here the CDR3 DNA reads TGTGCCAGCCGGGACGTAGACAATGAGCAGTTCTTC. It translates to CASRDVDNEQFF.